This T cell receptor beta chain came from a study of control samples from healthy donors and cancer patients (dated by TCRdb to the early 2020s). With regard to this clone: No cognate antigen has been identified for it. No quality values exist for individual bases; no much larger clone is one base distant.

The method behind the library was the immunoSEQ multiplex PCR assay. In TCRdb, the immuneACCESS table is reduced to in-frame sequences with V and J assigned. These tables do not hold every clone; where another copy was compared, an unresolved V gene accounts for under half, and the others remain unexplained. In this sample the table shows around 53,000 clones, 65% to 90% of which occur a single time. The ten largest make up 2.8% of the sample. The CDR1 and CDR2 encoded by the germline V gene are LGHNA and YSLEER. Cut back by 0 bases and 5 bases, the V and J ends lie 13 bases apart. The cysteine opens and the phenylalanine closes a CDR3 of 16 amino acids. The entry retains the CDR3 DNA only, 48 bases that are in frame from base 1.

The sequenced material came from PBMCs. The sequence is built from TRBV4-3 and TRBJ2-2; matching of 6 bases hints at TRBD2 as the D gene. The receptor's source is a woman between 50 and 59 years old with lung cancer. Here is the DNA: TGCGCCAGCAGCCAAGATGCGGGGCCGGGTACCGGGGAGCTGTTTTTT. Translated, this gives CASSQDAGPGTGELFF.